In this sample, the clone carrying this T cell receptor beta chain turned up once. Its target is unknown. This entry is derived from a study of shared clonotypes between healthy human individuals. The study ran the assay at deep level. TCRdb's copy holds only in-frame clones and misses some; the assay was immunoSEQ multiplex PCR. In the table there are under 1,900,000 clones, approximately 98.5% of which are singletons. CDR3 size: 15 residues. Germline CDR1 is SGDLS and CDR2 is YYNGEE. Trimming left V 0 bases short and J 3 bases short, with 11 bases between. Memory CD4+ cells were the fraction left after CD45RA+ naive selection. Overall study results and limits: A reduction in generation probabilities was seen for non-shared clonotypes relative to those shared by all four donors.

The J gene is TRBJ2-3, the V gene TRBV9, with TRBD1 as a possible D gene (5 bases). The sequenced sample was naive CD4+ T cells sorted from blood. Specified subset: CD45RA+ positively selected. This receptor was identified in a man aged 30-40 years in good health. The DNA for the CDR3 is TGTGCCAGCAGCGTAGGGTCAGGGTGGACAGATACGCAGTATTTT. Its translation: CASSVGSGWTDTQYF.